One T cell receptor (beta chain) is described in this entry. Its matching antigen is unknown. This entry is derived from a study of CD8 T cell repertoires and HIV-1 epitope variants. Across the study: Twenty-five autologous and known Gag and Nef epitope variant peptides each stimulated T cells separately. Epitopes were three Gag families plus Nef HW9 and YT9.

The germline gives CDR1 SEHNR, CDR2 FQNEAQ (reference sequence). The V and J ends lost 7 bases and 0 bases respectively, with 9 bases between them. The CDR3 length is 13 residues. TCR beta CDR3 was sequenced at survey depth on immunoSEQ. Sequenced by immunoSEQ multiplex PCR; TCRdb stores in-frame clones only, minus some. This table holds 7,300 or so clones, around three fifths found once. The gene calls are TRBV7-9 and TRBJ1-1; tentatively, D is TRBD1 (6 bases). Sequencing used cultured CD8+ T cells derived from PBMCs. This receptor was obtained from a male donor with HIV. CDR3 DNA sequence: TGTGCCAGCAACGGACAGTTGAACACTGAAGCTTTCTTT. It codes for CASNGQLNTEAFF.